The rows below give T cell receptor beta chains drawn from one sample of a study of CD8+ T cells in alopecia areata. Repertoires were generated with immunoSEQ multiplex PCR, while TCRdb's copy carries only in-frame clones and drops some. This table holds around 170,000 clones, about 47% found once. This material consisted of CD8+ T cells sorted from blood, taken around week 53, from a patient treated with tofacitinib. The receptors shown here come from a human donor with alopecia areata. Each CDR3 is given with its conserved first and last residue. A D gene is named only where the DNA matches it firmly. Expanded clones are given a class, and other clones once, few, many or no size at all.

size,V,D,J,DNA,CDR3
.,TRBV27,.,TRBJ2-1,TGTGCCAGCAGTCCACGCGGCGGGGCTCAATACAATGAGCAGTTCTTC,CASSPRGGAQYNEQFF
.,TRBV19,.,TRBJ1-6,TGTGCCAGTACCGTCGGCGCGTCCGGGAATTCACCCCTCCACTTT,CASTVGASGNSPLHF
.,TRBV9,.,TRBJ1-1,TGTGCCAGCAGCGTAGGGACTAACACTGAAGCTTTCTTT,CASSVGTNTEAFF
few,TRBV30,TRBD2,TRBJ2-1,TGTGCCTGGAGTGTAACAGCGGGAGGGAATGAGCAGTTCTTC,CAWSVTAGGNEQFF
.,TRBV10-3,.,TRBJ1-1,TGTGCCATCAGTGAGGCGGACAGTGCAGGGGCTTTCTTT,CAISEADSAGAFF
.,TRBV6-1,TRBD1,TRBJ1-5,TGTGCCAGCAGTGAGGTGGAGGGGGCTGGTCAGCCCCAGCATTTT,CASSEVEGAGQPQHF
.,TRBV13,.,TRBJ2-7,TGTGCCAGCAGCCATGGGACCGTGTCGGGAGAGCAGTACTTC,CASSHGTVSGEQYF
.,TRBV6-5,TRBD1,TRBJ2-3,TGTGCCAGCACGGACAGGGAAGATACGCAGTATTTT,CASTDREDTQYF
.,TRBV23-1,.,TRBJ1-5,TGCGCCAGCAGTCAACTGGACCTTGCTTTCGATCAGCCCCAGCATTTT,CASSQLDLAFDQPQHF
.,TRBV5-1,TRBD2,TRBJ2-5,TGCGCCAGCAGCTTTTTTGAGGGGAGGGTAGAGACCCAGTACTTC,CASSFFEGRVETQYF
.,TRBV11-2,TRBD2,TRBJ2-1,TGTGCCAGCGGTGTCGGGGGGGCCCCGTTCTTC,CASGVGGAPFF
few,TRBV4-3,TRBD2,TRBJ2-1,TGCGCCAGCAGCCCCTCGGGGGGCAATGAGCAGTTCTTC,CASSPSGGNEQFF
few,TRBV27,.,TRBJ1-3,TGTGCCACCGCAGCCAACTCTGGAAACACCATATATTTT,CATAANSGNTIYF
.,TRBV15,TRBD1,TRBJ1-2,TGTGCCACCAGCTCCCAGGGGGCTTGGAGCTATGGCTACACCTTC,CATSSQGAWSYGYTF
.,TRBV9,TRBD1,TRBJ1-1,TGTGCCAGCAGCGCGACCGGGACAGGGAACACTGAAGCTTTCTTT,CASSATGTGNTEAFF
.,TRBV5-4,.,TRBJ2-7,TGTGCCAGCAGCGCGCTGGGGTGGGCGTTACTCTACGAGCAGTACTTC,CASSALGWALLYEQYF
once,TRBV9,TRBD2,TRBJ2-1,TGTGCCAGCAGCGTAGCGGGTAGGGAGGGTGAGCAGTTCTTC,CASSVAGREGEQFF